This T cell receptor beta chain was captured in a study of blood T cell repertoires in COVID-19. The wider study: Specimens from acute and convalescent COVID-19 originated in the United States, Italy and Spain. Nucleic acid was either cDNA or gDNA, and it came from T cells, B-cell-depleted T cells, or PBMCs.

How the authors handled the data: Researchers report that nucleated cell counts were estimated from reference gene primer amplification. The repertoire was sequenced with immunoSEQ multiplex PCR; TCRdb's copy has only in-frame clones and lacks some. D and trimming were read from the DNA, whereas the V and J calls and clone size are those reported in that table. The sample lists 130,000 to 150,000 clones, about 87% seen once, with over 35% in the top ten. This CDR3 is built from 16 residues. V was clipped by 0 bases and J by 0 bases, with 12 bases between them. Germline V gene lookup returns CDR1 SGDLS and CDR2 YYNGEE.

This chain links TRBV9 with TRBJ1-2, with D tentatively TRBD1 (5 bases). The TCR was taken from a man aged 45-60 years who had recovered from COVID-19. The sample comprised peripheral blood. The DNA of the CDR3 is TGTGCCAGCAGCGTAGGAGTGAGGGACTCTAACTATGGCTACACCTTC. This sequence encodes CASSVGVRDSNYGYTF.